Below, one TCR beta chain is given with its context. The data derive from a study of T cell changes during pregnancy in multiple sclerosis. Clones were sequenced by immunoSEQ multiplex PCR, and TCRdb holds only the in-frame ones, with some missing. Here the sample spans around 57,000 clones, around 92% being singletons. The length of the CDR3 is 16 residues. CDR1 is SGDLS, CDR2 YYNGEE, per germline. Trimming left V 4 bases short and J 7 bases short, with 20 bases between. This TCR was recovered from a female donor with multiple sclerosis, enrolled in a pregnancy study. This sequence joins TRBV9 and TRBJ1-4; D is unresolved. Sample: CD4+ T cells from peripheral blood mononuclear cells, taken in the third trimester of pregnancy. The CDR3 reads CASSPRLQRSGEKLFF. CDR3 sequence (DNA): TGTGCCAGCAGCCCCCGACTCCAAAGAAGCGGTGAAAAACTGTTTTTT.